This TCR beta chain was obtained from a study of blood T cell repertoires in COVID-19. Background on the study: The samples span acute and convalescent COVID-19 from the United States, Italy and Spain. The analysed material was cDNA or gDNA that came from T cells, B-cell-depleted T cells, or PBMCs.

This clone is a singleton in its sample. The authors' processing: Scientists estimated how many nucleated cells there were by amplifying reference gene primers. The table came from immunoSEQ multiplex PCR; TCRdb's copy has only in-frame clones and leaves some out. The V and J calls and the clone size are those of that table, but D and trimming were determined from the DNA. The data contain hundreds of thousands of clones, 70% to 85% of them singletons. This sequence originates from a woman older than 75 with acute or convalescent COVID-19. Source material: peripheral blood.

The CDR3 region has the DNA TGTGCCAGCTCACGAAGACAGCCGACTGAAGCTTTCTTT. This encodes CASSRRQPTEAFF. The J gene is TRBJ1-1, the V gene TRBV18, with D possibly TRBD1 on 5 matching bases. The germline CDR1 and CDR2 sequences are KGHSH and LQKENI. This CDR3 is 13 amino acids long. V lost 4 bases, J lost 5 bases, and 11 bases lay in between.